The sequence of this T cell receptor beta chain was determined in a study of cytomegalovirus exposure and HLA in healthy donors. Study summary: In a previous analysis, approximately 110 million unique TCR beta sequences were found from 150 million to 200 million T cells.

On this clone itself: What it binds is not known.

Study-wide results and caveats: Excluded: some indistinguishable V segments such as TRBV6-2 and TRBV6-3. In a later analysis, compared with equally common non-associated chains, HLA-associated beta chains were more expanded.

Both 60 Vbeta primers and 13 Jbeta primers went into the PCR. Methods used by the authors: Unique TCR beta chains numbered approximately 80 million in a later analysis, with roughly 10 million shared. Here immunoSEQ multiplex PCR was the method, and the copy in TCRdb shows in-frame clones only, minus some. The V and J calls and clone size are taken from that table; D and trimming were inferred from the DNA. This table has some 60,000 clones, 75% to 90% appearing once. Germline trimming cut 2 bases from V and 7 bases from J; bases unmatched to any gene: 16. This CDR3 region has 18 residues. Germline V CDR1 and CDR2: LGHNA, YSLEER.

The sample consisted of PBMCs. The chain has TRBV4-3 and TRBJ2-7, with 11 bases matching TRBD1. The TCR comes from a woman aged 40 to 49 in good health and CMV-seronegative. CDR3 sequence: CASSQSTNRDRGGSEQYF. The CDR3 DNA reads TGCGCCAGCAGCCAATCAACCAACCGGGACAGGGGGGGATCTGAGCAGTACTTC.